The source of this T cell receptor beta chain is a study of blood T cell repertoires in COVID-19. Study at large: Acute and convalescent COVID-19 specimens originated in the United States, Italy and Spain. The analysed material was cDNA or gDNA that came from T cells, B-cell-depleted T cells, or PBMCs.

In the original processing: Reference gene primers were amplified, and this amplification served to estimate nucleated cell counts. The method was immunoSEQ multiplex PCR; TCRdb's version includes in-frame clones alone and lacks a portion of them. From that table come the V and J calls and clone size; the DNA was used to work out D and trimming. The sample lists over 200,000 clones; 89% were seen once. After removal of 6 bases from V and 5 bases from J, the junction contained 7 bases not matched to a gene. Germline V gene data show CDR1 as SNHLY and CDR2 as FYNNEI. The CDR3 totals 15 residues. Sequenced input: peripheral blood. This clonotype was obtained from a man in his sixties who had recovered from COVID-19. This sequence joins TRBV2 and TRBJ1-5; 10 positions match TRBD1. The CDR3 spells CASRINGQGDQPQHF. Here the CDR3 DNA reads TGTGCCAGCAGAATTAATGGACAGGGGGATCAGCCCCAGCATTTT.